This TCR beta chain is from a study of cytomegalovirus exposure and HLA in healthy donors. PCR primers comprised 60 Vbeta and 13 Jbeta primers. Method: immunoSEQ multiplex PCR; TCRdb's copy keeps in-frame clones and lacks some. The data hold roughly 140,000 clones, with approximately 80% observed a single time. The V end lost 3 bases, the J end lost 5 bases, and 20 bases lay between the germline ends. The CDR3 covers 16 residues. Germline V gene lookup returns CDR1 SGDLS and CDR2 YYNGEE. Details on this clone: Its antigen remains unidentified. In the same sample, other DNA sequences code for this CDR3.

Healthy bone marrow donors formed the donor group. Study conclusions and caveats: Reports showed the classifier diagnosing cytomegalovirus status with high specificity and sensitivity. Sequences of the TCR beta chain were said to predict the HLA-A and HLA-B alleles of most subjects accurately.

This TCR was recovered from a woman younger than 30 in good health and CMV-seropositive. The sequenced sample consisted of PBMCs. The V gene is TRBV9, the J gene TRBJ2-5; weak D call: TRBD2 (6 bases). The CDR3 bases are TGTGCCAGCAGCGAAGGAGTAGCGGACATGGGGGAGACCCAGTACTTC. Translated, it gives CASSEGVADMGETQYF. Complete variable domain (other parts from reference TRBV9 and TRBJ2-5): DSGVTQTPKHLITATGQRVTLRCSPRSGDLSVYWYQQSLDQGLQFLIQYYNGEERAKGNILERFSAQQFPDLHSELNLSSLELGDSALYFCASSEGVADMGETQYFGPGTRLLVL.